This T cell receptor (beta chain) originates from a study of cytomegalovirus exposure and HLA in healthy donors. Study at large: It was reported in a later analysis that the 95 to 150 validation repertoires used the same platform as the approximately 620 first-cohort repertoires. The study's findings and limits: For most TCR sequences rarity was the rule, although some public TCRs occurred in many donors. Listed as cytomegalovirus-associated were 150 to 200 TCR beta chains.

The repertoire was sequenced with immunoSEQ multiplex PCR; TCRdb's copy has only in-frame clones and lacks some. Of about 140,000 clones in the sample, roughly 93% are singletons; the top ten hold 1.8%. To note about this clone: No antigen is known for it. One junction end does not reproduce the germline sequence, and a read error may be involved.

The V gene's germline CDR1 is MNHEY and CDR2 SMNVEV (reference sequence). The CDR3 is made up of 17 amino acids. Sequencing was done on a sample of PBMCs. The receptor was isolated from a man between 18 and 35 years old in good health and CMV-seropositive. J is TRBJ1-1 and V is TRBV27; tentative D call: TRBD1 (5 bases). The CDR3 sequence: CARSFAGRGRGNTEAFF. The CDR3 bases are TGTGCCCGCAGTTTCGCGGGGCGGGGGAGGGGGAACACTGAAGCTTTCTTT.